This passage covers 18 T cell receptor beta chains from one sample sequenced in a study of blood T cells in healthy people across ages. It was with a sample-barcoded 5' primer and a J-beta primer mix that a second PCR of roughly 6 to 12 cycles was run. TCRdb reprocessed the 5' RACE reads with MiXCR, giving one entry per CDR3 protein. The sample lists 1.5 million to 2 million distinct CDR3 sequences, around 42% seen once, with 23% in the top ten. The sequencing input was blood. The receptors were sampled from a human donor in good health.

The chain uses TRBV3-1 and TRBJ2-7; 9 bases are a match to TRBD1. This CDR3 is 14 amino acids long. V was clipped by 4 bases and J by 5 bases; unmatched bases: 6. Germline values: CDR1 LGHDT, CDR2 YNNKEL (reference sequence). The CDR3: CASSLSRTGDEQYF. The CDR3 coding sequence is TGTGCCAGCAGCCTAAGTAGGACAGGGGACGAGCAGTACTTC.

This clonotype was seen repeatedly, ten times or more. The rearrangement joins TRBV29-1 to TRBJ2-5, with D possibly matching TRBD2 (5 bases). The CDR3 loop spans 11 amino acids. V lost 7 bases and J lost 4, with 10 bases in between. The germline V gene encodes CDR1 SQVTM and CDR2 ANQGSEA. As DNA, the CDR3 is TGCAGCGCCGGGGTGGGAGAGACCCAGTACTTC. Translated, it gives CSAGVGETQYF.

This clonotype was observed a single time. This chain uses TRBV12-3 or TRBV12-4 with TRBJ2-1, with 10 nucleotides matching TRBD1. There are 15 residues in the CDR3. The V segment lost 3 bases and the J segment 6 bases; nucleotides outside the gene matches: 5. Here the CDR3 DNA reads TGTGCCAGCAGTTTGGGGACAGGGGAGGGCAATGAGCAGTTCTTC. It translates to CASSLGTGEGNEQFF.

This clonotype has only a few counts. The V and J genes are TRBV12-3 or TRBV12-4 and TRBJ1-2, with 7 bases that match TRBD1. V gave up 8 bases and J gave up 7 bases; unmatched junction bases: 10. This CDR3 region has 13 residues. The CDR3 loop reads CASRQGSLSGYTF. The CDR3 region has the DNA TGTGCCAGCCGACAGGGAAGTTTAAGTGGCTACACCTTC.

The chain carries TRBV20-1 and TRBJ1-3; the D is unclear. CDR1 is DFQATT, CDR2 SNEGSKA, per germline (reference sequence). V lost 5 bases, J lost 0 bases, and 17 bases lay in between. This CDR3 is 16 amino acids long. CDR3 nucleotides: TGCAGTGCTGGCGGAGACGGGCTGTACTCTGGAAACACCATATATTTT. Translation gives CSAGGDGLYSGNTIYF.

This rearrangement joins TRBV12-3 or TRBV12-4 to TRBJ2-1; 10 positions match TRBD1. CDR3 size: 15 residues. The V gene end was trimmed by 3 bases and the J gene end by 6 bases; junction bases not matched to a gene: 5. The CDR3 region has the DNA TGTGCCAGCAGTTTTGACAGGGGGCTGGGCAATGAGCAGTTCTTC. Residues: CASSFDRGLGNEQFF.

This clonotype appeared a few times. The chain joins TRBV2 to TRBJ2-3; D possibly matches TRBD1 or TRBD2 (5 bases each). The CDR3 sequence is 15 residues long. The germline V gene encodes CDR1 SNHLY and CDR2 FYNNEI. V was cut by 6 bases and J by 2 bases, with 15 bases left in between. In DNA, the CDR3 is TGTGCCAGCAGCACTAGACAGAGAGACACAGATACGCAGTATTTT. Translating it yields CASSTRQRDTDTQYF.

The chain joins TRBV4-2 to TRBJ1-4, with D uncertain. CDR3 size: 15 residues. V shed 8 bases and J shed 4 bases, with 17 bases lying between them. Germline values: CDR1 LGHNA, CDR2 YNFKEQ. CDR3 loop: CASGRTLGLNEKLFF. Written as DNA, the CDR3 is TGTGCCAGCGGGCGGACCTTGGGCCTTAATGAAAAACTGTTTTTT.

The V call is TRBV30, the J call TRBJ1-1; D unclear. Germline CDR1 GTSNPN, CDR2 SVGIG (reference sequence). The CDR3 loop spans 13 amino acids. The ends were cut back, 2 bases at V and 0 bases at J, with 7 bases in the middle. CDR3 nucleotides: TGTGCCTGGAGTAGGTGGGTGAACACTGAAGCTTTCTTT. This gives the protein CAWSRWVNTEAFF.

The chain combines TRBV27 with TRBJ1-1; D possibly corresponds to TRBD1 (5 bases). Germline CDR1 MNHEY, CDR2 SMNVEV (reference sequence). The CDR3 extends over 13 amino acids. Between the trimmed V and J ends, which lost 7 bases and 6 bases, there was a span of 15 bases. CDR3 in amino acids: CASKRIRDAEAFF. In nucleotides, the CDR3 is TGTGCCAGCAAACGGATCAGGGACGCTGAAGCTTTCTTT.

This clonotype was detected a few times. The chain links TRBV6-2 or TRBV6-3 to TRBJ2-2; D not resolved. V gave up 3 bases and J gave up 6 bases, with 8 bases separating them. The CDR3 covers 13 residues. Germline assignment: CDR1 MNHEY and CDR2 SVGEGT. The CDR3 DNA sequence: TGTGCCAGCAGTTATGTCCGTCCCGGGGAGCTGTTTTTT. Translated, it gives CASSYVRPGELFF.

J is TRBJ1-1 and V is TRBV12-3 or TRBV12-4; no definite D call. CDR3 length: 14 residues. Trimming removed 5 bases at V and 1 base at J, with 11 bases between. The CDR3 spells CASSKAGANTEAFF. As DNA, the CDR3 is TGTGCCAGCAGTAAAGCAGGTGCGAACACTGAAGCTTTCTTT.

This clonotype has a count of ten or more. The chain couples TRBV20-1 to TRBJ2-5; tentative D call: TRBD1 (7 bases). Trimming removed 1 base from V and 7 bases from J, with 13 bases in between. CDR3 length equals 13 residues. Germline lookup yields CDR1 DFQATT and CDR2 SNEGSKA (reference sequence). The CDR3 here is CSARVAQGGTQYF. CDR3 coding DNA: TGCAGTGCTAGAGTCGCGCAGGGGGGGACCCAGTACTTC.

CDR3 sequence: CSAIPGQGSGNQPQHF. As DNA, the CDR3 is TGCAGTGCTATACCGGGACAGGGATCGGGCAATCAGCCCCAGCATTTT. The chain links TRBV20-1 to TRBJ1-5, with 9 bases that match TRBD1. Trimming cost V 4 bases and J 2 bases; bases outside gene matches: 9. Germline loops: CDR1 DFQATT, CDR2 SNEGSKA (reference sequence). The CDR3 sequence is 16 residues long.

Remarks on this clonotype: One junction end disagrees with the germline gene, perhaps due to a read error. The V call is TRBV24-1, the J call TRBJ2-5; D is perhaps TRBD1 (7 bases). The CDR3 has 12 residues. Per germline, CDR1 KGHDR and CDR2 SFDVKD. CDR3 nucleotides: TGTACCACCAGGGGGGACAGAGAGACCCAGTACTTC. This codes for CTTRGDRETQYF.

This clonotype appeared a few times. The chain uses TRBV29-1 and TRBJ2-1; 9 bases map to TRBD2. In germline, CDR1 is SQVTM, CDR2 ANQGSEA. The CDR3 length is 13 residues. The DNA for the CDR3 is TGCAGTGGAATAGCGGGGGAACTCAATGAGCAGTTCTTC. This gives the protein CSGIAGELNEQFF.

The V call is TRBV7-9, the J call TRBJ2-7; D might be TRBD1 or TRBD2, each matching 5 bases. From germline, CDR1 is SEHNR and CDR2 FQNEAQ (reference sequence). Trimming removed 1 base from V and 3 bases from J, with 13 bases in between. The length of the CDR3 is 15 residues. In DNA form, the CDR3 reads TGTGCCAGCAGCTTAGTCCGGGGCACCTTCTACGAGCAGTACTTC. Translation: CASSLVRGTFYEQYF.

This rearrangement joins TRBV10-3 to TRBJ2-4, with a tentative D call TRBD2 (5 bases). V was pared by 0 bases and J by 13 bases, with 16 bases between. CDR1 and CDR2 (germline): ENHRY, SYGVKD. The CDR3 covers 14 residues. Written as DNA, the CDR3 is TGTGCCATCAGTGAGTCGTCAGCCCCCTGGGAGCAGTACTTC. This sequence encodes CAISESSAPWEQYF.